This T cell receptor (beta chain) was recovered during a study of T-cell memory formation after mild COVID-19 (dated by TCRdb to the early 2020s). With regard to the full study: TCR sequence clusters from the two donors were found to be largely donor specific. Longitudinal TCRalpha and TCRbeta repertoire sequencing tracked T-cell clones expanding and contracting after mild COVID-19 in a couple of donors. Two young, previously healthy adult volunteers, one female and one male, were included in the cohort.

The instrument was an Illumina NovaSeq 6000. Using 5'RACE with constant-segment primers, TCRalpha and TCRbeta cDNA libraries were constructed, with sample barcodes and unique molecular identifiers added in the process. RNA was extracted from every sample with Trizol reagent. Libraries were amplified in two PCR steps, with a second sample barcode and Illumina TruSeq adapters added in the second step. Sequencing of libraries was performed on an Illumina NovaSeq with 2 x 150 bp paired-end reads. From the authors' description of their analysis: The reads were demultiplexed and collapsed into UMI-guided consensus sequences using migec v1.2.7. Using mixcr v2.1.11, UMI consensuses were aligned to TRA and TRB V and J templates and then assembled into clonotypes. A clonotype was counted as expanded or contracted only when both edgeR and NoisET called the clonotype significant, with the noise models trained on biological replicates. For edgeR calls, a false discovery rate-adjusted p below 0.01 and a log2 fold-change threshold of 1 were applied. As an exploratory analysis of dynamics, max-normalized trajectories of the 1000 most abundant clonotypes were examined with PCA combined with hierarchical clustering. Separately sequenced CD4+ and CD8+ repertoires were used to assign the CD4 or CD8 phenotype of responding clones. TCRdb cleaned the public reads at Q25 with fastp, built clones with MiXCR and kept in-frame beta chains. Rows are unified per CDR3 protein, each entry keeping the most common DNA and genes. TCRdb, rather than the study authors, made the V and J calls. The sample data list 300,000 to 400,000 distinct CDR3 sequences, and about an eighth of these were observed just once. About 22% of the sample goes to the ten largest clones.

Ficoll-Paque density gradient centrifugation was the method used to isolate PBMCs. Concerning this clonotype: Its recognized antigen is unknown. There are no base qualities to consult, and no much larger clone falls within one base.

Broader findings and caveats from the paper: The study included only a couple of mild cases, and larger cohorts that include severe cases with pre-infection samples were judged to be necessary. Contracting CD4+ clones were found mainly in CM and EM memory subsets, while CD8+ clones were enriched in EMRA. SARS-CoV-2 specificity was not confirmed for the second-wave clones peaking on day 37. The detection of some responding clones in pre-infection memory suggests that pre-existing cross-reactive memory T cells joined the SARS-CoV-2 response. From day 15 to 85, contracting clones showed balanced CD4/CD8 phenotypes, whereas a second wave of clones that expanded from day 15 to 37 leaned towards CD4+.

This sequence was found in a man between 18 and 35 years old who had mild COVID-19 (a few samples of this study predate the infection). The sample titles of this study are shuffled in the database, so cell type and time point are left out; the donor was told from shared clones. Sequenced input: PBMCs or a T cell subset sorted from them (not recorded which).

The CDR3 protein sequence reads: CASSERDLEQYV. The DNA sequence reads TGTGCCAGCAGTGAAAGGGACCTGGAGCAGTACGTC. Rearrangement joined TRBV2 to TRBJ2-7; the D gene is possibly TRBD1 or TRBD2, each agreeing over 5 bases. Trimming removed 2 bases from V and 7 bases from J, leaving 9 bases between the germline ends. Per the germline V gene, SNHLY is the CDR1 and FYNNEI is the CDR2. The CDR3 spans 12 residues, from the cysteine through the valine. The kept DNA is CDR3 alone, 36 bases in frame from the first base.